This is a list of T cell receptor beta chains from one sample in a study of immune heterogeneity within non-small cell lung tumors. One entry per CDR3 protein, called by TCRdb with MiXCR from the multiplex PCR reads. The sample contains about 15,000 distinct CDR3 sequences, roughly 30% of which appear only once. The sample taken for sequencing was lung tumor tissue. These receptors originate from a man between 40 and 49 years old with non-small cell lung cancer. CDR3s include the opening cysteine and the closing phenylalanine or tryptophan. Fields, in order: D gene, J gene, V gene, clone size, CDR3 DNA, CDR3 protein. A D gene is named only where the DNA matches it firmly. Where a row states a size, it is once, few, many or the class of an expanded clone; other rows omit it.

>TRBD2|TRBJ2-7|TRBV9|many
TGTGCCAGCAGCCGACTTGGGACTAATTCCTACGAGCAGTACTTC
CASSRLGTNSYEQYF
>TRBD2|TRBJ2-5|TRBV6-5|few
TGTGCCAGCAGTTCAGCGGGAGGGGAGACCCAGTACTTC
CASSSAGGETQYF
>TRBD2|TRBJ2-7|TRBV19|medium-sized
TGTGCCAGTAGTATGGGTGGGACTAGCGGGATAAAGCAGTACTTC
CASSMGGTSGIKQYF
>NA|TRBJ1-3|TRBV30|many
TGTGCCTGGATACGAGGGGGGTCTGGAAACACCATATATTTT
CAWIRGGSGNTIYF
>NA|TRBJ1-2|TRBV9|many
TGTGCCAGCAGCGTAGATGCCGGGGCGGCGTGGGGCTACACCTTC
CASSVDAGAAWGYTF
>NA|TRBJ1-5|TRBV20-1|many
TGCAGTGCCCCCCGAGGTAGGGGTCAGCCCCAGCATTTT
CSAPRGRGQPQHF
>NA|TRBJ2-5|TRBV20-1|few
TGCAGTGCCCTGAGTCCCCTACCAGGAGAACAAGAGACCCAGTACTTC
CSALSPLPGEQETQYF
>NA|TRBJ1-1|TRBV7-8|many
TGTGCCAGCACCGTTACTCTGAACACTGAAGCTTTCTTT
CASTVTLNTEAFF
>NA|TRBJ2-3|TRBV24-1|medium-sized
TGTGCCACCAGTGATTTGGCGTTCAAGAATACGCAGTATTTT
CATSDLAFKNTQYF
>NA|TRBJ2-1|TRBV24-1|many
TGTGCCACCAGTGACCCACCAGGCGTGGGAGACTACAATGAGCAGTTCTTC
CATSDPPGVGDYNEQFF
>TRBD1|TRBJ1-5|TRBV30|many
TGTGCCTGGGGACAGGGCTTCAATCAGCCCCAGCATTTT
CAWGQGFNQPQHF
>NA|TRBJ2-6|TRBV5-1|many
TGCGCCAGCAGCTCACAGAGCTCTGGGGCCAACGTCCTGACTTTC
CASSSQSSGANVLTF
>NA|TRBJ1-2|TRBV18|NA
TGTGCCAGCTCACCTGAGGCCGCCTATGGCTACACCTTC
CASSPEAAYGYTF
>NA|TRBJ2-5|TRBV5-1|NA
TGCGCCAGCAGCTTGGCCCCCCTCCAGTGGACAGAACTTCAAGAGACCCAGTACTTC
CASSLAPLQWTELQETQYF
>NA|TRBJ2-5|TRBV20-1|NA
TGCAGTGCTAGAGACTGGGAGACCCAGTACTTC
CSARDWETQYF
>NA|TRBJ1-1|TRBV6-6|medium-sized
TGTGCCAGCAGTTACTCTGGGGGGGTTCGACAGATGAACACTGAAGCTTTCTTT
CASSYSGGVRQMNTEAFF
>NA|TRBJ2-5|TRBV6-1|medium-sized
TGTGCCACCGAGATGTACCAAGAGACCCAGTACTTC
CATEMYQETQYF
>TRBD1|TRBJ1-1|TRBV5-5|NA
TGTGCCAGCAGCTCGTGGACAGGATTTTCCGCTGAAGCTTTCTTT
CASSSWTGFSAEAFF
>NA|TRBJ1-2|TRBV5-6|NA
TGTGCCAGCAGCCCAGGACGGGGCGACTATGGCTACACCTTC
CASSPGRGDYGYTF
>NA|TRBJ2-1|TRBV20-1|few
TGCAGTGCTAGTGACAGCTCCTTAGAATACAATGAGCAGTTCTTC
CSASDSSLEYNEQFF
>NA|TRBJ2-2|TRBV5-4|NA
TGTGCCAGCAGCTCGGCCAAGCATGATACCGGGGAGCTGTTTTTT
CASSSAKHDTGELFF
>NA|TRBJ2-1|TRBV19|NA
TGTGCCAGTAGTACTCCGGTGCCCCCCGCCGGGGAGCAGTTCTTC
CASSTPVPPAGEQFF